What follows are 32 T cell receptor beta chains derived from one specimen sequenced in a study of cytomegalovirus exposure and HLA in healthy donors. PCR amplification relied on 60 Vbeta primers (plus 13 Jbeta primers). Using immunoSEQ multiplex PCR, the repertoire was profiled, and TCRdb retains in-frame clones only, with some absent. This table has around 130,000 clones, 70% to 80% appearing once. The specimen sequenced was PBMCs. These receptors all come from a woman aged 55-69 years in good health and CMV-seronegative.

The rearrangement uses TRBV9 and TRBJ2-1, with D perhaps matching TRBD1 (6 bases). CDR1 is SGDLS and CDR2 is YYNGEE in the germline V gene. Trimming removed 3 bases at V and 2 bases at J, with 12 bases between. The CDR3 totals 15 residues. The CDR3 nucleotides read TGTGCCAGCAGCGGGGGGCCGGCCCCCTACAATGAGCAGTTCTTC. Translating gives CASSGGPAPYNEQFF.

In its sample, this clone was seen once. The J gene is TRBJ2-3, the V gene TRBV27, with a possible D match to TRBD1 (5 bases). Germline CDR1 and CDR2: MNHEY and SMNVEV (reference sequence). The CDR3 spans 15 residues. V lost 3 bases, J lost 2 bases, and 12 bases lay in between. The CDR3 DNA follows: TGTGCCAGCAGTTTTGTAGGGGATGACACAGATACGCAGTATTTT. Amino acids: CASSFVGDDTDTQYF.

A few counts support this clone. The CDR3 protein is CASRKTGLYGYTF. The CDR3, as DNA: TGTGCCAGCAGAAAGACAGGGCTCTATGGCTACACCTTC. J is TRBJ1-2 and V is TRBV7-9; 7 positions match TRBD1. V was clipped by 6 bases and J by 4 bases; unmatched bases: 5. Germline-derived CDR1 and CDR2 are SEHNR and FQNEAQ (reference sequence). This CDR3 is 13 amino acids long.

J is TRBJ1-3 and V is TRBV5-1; D is undetermined. Looked up from germline, CDR1 is SGHRS and CDR2 is YFSETQ. CDR3 size: 15 residues. With 0 bases removed from V and 0 bases from J, the gap between germline ends came to 7 bases. This CDR3 is CASSLDPVSGNTIYF. The CDR3, as DNA: TGCGCCAGCAGCTTGGATCCGGTCTCTGGAAACACCATATATTTT.

This clone was found once. V and J are TRBV5-5 and TRBJ1-5, with 12 positions matching TRBD1. From germline, CDR1 is SGHKS and CDR2 YYEKEE (reference sequence). The CDR3 consists of 15 residues. The ends lost 2 bases at V and 6 bases at J; junction bases unmatched: 3. The CDR3 spells CASSFGTGGSQPQHF. The CDR3 DNA reads as TGTGCCAGCAGCTTCGGGACAGGGGGCAGTCAGCCCCAGCATTTT.

In its sample, this clone was seen a few times. The chain links TRBV19 to TRBJ1-2, with TRBD1 matching 9 bases. Losses at the gene ends were 11 bases for V and 0 bases for J; bases not matched to a gene: 16. Germline assignment: CDR1 LNHDA and CDR2 SQIVND (reference sequence). CDR3 size: 17 residues. CDR3 amino acids: CASRRQGTGHTNYGYTF. The CDR3 DNA reads as TGTGCCTCCCGACGGCAAGGGACAGGGCACACTAACTATGGCTACACCTTC.

J is TRBJ2-5 and V is TRBV4-2; 8 bases agree with TRBD1. Germline loops: CDR1 LGHNA, CDR2 YNFKEQ. CDR3 size: 16 residues. The ends lost 1 base at V and 2 bases at J; junction bases unmatched: 6. The CDR3 DNA reads as TGTGCCAGCAGCCAAGCCGGGACAGGAGTACAAGAGACCCAGTACTTC. As protein: CASSQAGTGVQETQYF.

J is TRBJ1-2 and V is TRBV28, with TRBD1 as a possible D gene (5 bases). Between the trimmed V and J ends, which lost 10 bases and 8 bases, there was a span of 20 bases. CDR1 MDHEN and CDR2 SYDVKM come from the germline V gene. The CDR3 consists of 13 residues. The CDR3 DNA sequence: TGTGCCACCTACCTCAAGGGGCCAGGAGGCTACACCTTC. As protein: CATYLKGPGGYTF.

This chain links TRBV6-4 with TRBJ2-2, with 11 bases fitting TRBD1. This CDR3 is built from 15 residues. J was trimmed by 3 bases and V by 5 bases; bases with no gene match: 2. Germline-derived CDR1 and CDR2 are MRHNA and SNTAGT. The CDR3 DNA reads TGTGCCAGCAGTCCGGGACAGGGGGACACCGGGGAGCTGTTTTTT. Encoded protein: CASSPGQGDTGELFF.

The rearrangement joins TRBV30 to TRBJ2-3; tentative D call: TRBD1 (6 bases). The length of the CDR3 is 16 residues. V shed 0 bases and J shed 0 bases, with 13 bases lying between them. Germline V lookup: CDR1 GTSNPN, CDR2 SVGIG (reference sequence). CDR3 sequence reads: CAWSVQGGHSTDTQYF. CDR3 DNA: TGTGCCTGGAGTGTACAGGGCGGGCACAGCACAGATACGCAGTATTTT. Variable domain in full (rest from reference TRBV30 and TRBJ2-3): SQTIHQWPATLVQPVGSPLSLECTVEGTSNPNLYWYRQAAGRGLQLLFYSVGIGQISSEVPQNLSASRPQDRQFILSSKKLLLSDSGFYLCAWSVQGGHSTDTQYFGPGTRLTVL.

The chain recombines TRBV11-3 with TRBJ2-4, with D possibly matching TRBD2 (5 bases). Germline values: CDR1 SGHNT, CDR2 YENEEA. The CDR3 extends over 12 amino acids. V shed 5 bases and J shed 6 bases, with 8 bases lying between them. The CDR3 DNA reads as TGTGCCAGCAGCGCCGGAGGAAACATTCAGTACTTC. Its protein is CASSAGGNIQYF.

This chain joins TRBV7-8 and TRBJ1-2, with D possibly being TRBD1 (6 bases). This CDR3 is built from 14 residues. CDR1 is SGHVS, CDR2 FQNEAQ, per germline. The V end lost 1 base, the J end lost 7 bases, and 13 bases lay between the germline ends. The DNA for the CDR3 is TGTGCCAGCAGCTTAGGCAGGGGCTCTCTTGGCTACACCTTC. It translates to CASSLGRGSLGYTF.

This clone has only one observation. The chain couples TRBV10-2 to TRBJ2-7; 7 nucleotides line up with TRBD1. The germline CDR1 and CDR2 sequences are WSHSY and SAAADI. The trim removed 0 bases at V and 2 bases at J, leaving 7 bases unmatched. The CDR3 is made up of 16 amino acids. DNA of the CDR3: TGCGCCAGCAGTGAGTCGAGGGGGACAGTGACCTACGAGCAGTACTTC. It specifies CASSESRGTVTYEQYF.

V is TRBV7-3 and J is TRBJ2-3; TRBD2 agrees at 10 bases. The CDR3 is 15 residues long. Germline V lookup: CDR1 SGHTA, CDR2 FQGTGA. V shed 5 bases, J shed 0 bases, and the junction held 2 bases outside the gene matches. The CDR3 DNA follows: TGTGCCAGCAGCCAGCGGGGGGGTAGCACAGATACGCAGTATTTT. Translation: CASSQRGGSTDTQYF. The full variable domain, in which reference TRBV7-3 and TRBJ2-3 provide the parts outside the CDR3, is GAGVSQTPSNKVTEKGKYVELRCDPISGHTALYWYRQSLGQGPEFLIYFQGTGAADDSGLPNDRFFAVRPEGSVSTLKIQRTERGDSAVYLCASSQRGGSTDTQYFGPGTRLTVL.

The V call is TRBV18, the J call TRBJ1-6, with unresolved D. The CDR3 is 15 residues long. Trimming left V 4 bases short and J 5 bases short, with 12 bases between. Per germline, CDR1 KGHSH and CDR2 LQKENI. CDR3 nucleotides: TGTGCCAGCTCACTAGTACAGCACAATAATTCACCCCTCCACTTT. Translation gives CASSLVQHNNSPLHF.

The CDR3: CASSGPGTGNEQFF. CDR3 DNA: TGTGCCAGCAGTGGCCCCGGGACAGGGAATGAGCAGTTCTTC. The chain couples TRBV6-1 to TRBJ2-1, with 9 bases that match TRBD1. CDR3 length: 14 amino acids. V gave up 4 bases and J gave up 7 bases; unmatched junction bases: 5. The V gene's germline CDR1 is MNHNS and CDR2 SASEGT.

The rearrangement uses TRBV7-2 and TRBJ1-5, with TRBD1 matching 11 bases. The CDR3 contains 16 residues. Germline V lookup: CDR1 SGHTA, CDR2 FQGNSA. The V and J ends lost 5 bases and 5 bases, in that order; junction bases with no gene match: 8. As DNA, the CDR3 is TGTGCCAGCAGCCGGACAGGGGGCCGGGGCTATCAGCCCCAGCATTTT. Translating it yields CASSRTGGRGYQPQHF. Using reference TRBV7-2 and TRBJ1-5 for the parts outside the CDR3, the full variable domain is GAGVSQSPSNKVTEKGKDVELRCDPISGHTALYWYRQSLGQGLEFLIYFQGNSAPDKSGLPSDRFSAERTGGSVSTLTIQRTQQEDSAVYLCASSRTGGRGYQPQHFGDGTRLSIL.

The gene calls are TRBV10-3 and TRBJ1-5; D unresolved. CDR1 and CDR2 (germline): ENHRY, SYGVKD. CDR3 length equals 13 residues. Trimming shortened V by 3 bases and J by 6 bases, and 9 bases separated the two germline ends. CDR3 residues: CAISDFSGQPQHF. Here the CDR3 DNA reads TGTGCCATCAGTGACTTCTCGGGTCAGCCCCAGCATTTT.

The chain couples TRBV20-1 to TRBJ1-4; D unclear. Looked up from germline, CDR1 is DFQATT and CDR2 is SNEGSKA (reference sequence). The V and J ends lost 3 bases and 7 bases respectively, with 6 bases between them. This CDR3 region has 11 residues. The CDR3 nucleotides are TGCAGTGCTAGGAGGGCTGAAAAACTGTTTTTT. It is translated as CSARRAEKLFF.

The rearrangement links TRBV19 to TRBJ1-1; D might be TRBD1 (6 bases). The germline V gene encodes CDR1 LNHDA and CDR2 SQIVND (reference sequence). This CDR3 region has 13 residues. Trimming removed 9 bases from V and 4 bases from J, with 15 bases in between. CDR3 coding DNA: TGTGCCAGCAGGGCAGGGGCGCTCACTGAAGCTTTCTTT. Amino acids: CASRAGALTEAFF.

The V and J genes are TRBV11-3 and TRBJ2-7; 8 nucleotides agree with TRBD1. V dropped 5 bases and J dropped 0; count of bases not matched to a gene: 3. This CDR3 has 14 residues. The germline V gene has CDR1 SGHNT and CDR2 YENEEA. As DNA, the CDR3 is TGTGCCAGCAGCCGGGACAGGAACTCCTACGAGCAGTACTTC. Translating it yields CASSRDRNSYEQYF.

V is TRBV2 and J is TRBJ1-1; possible D gene TRBD1, 6 bases. The CDR3 extends over 15 amino acids. V was cut by 4 bases and J by 5 bases, with 17 bases left in between. CDR1 is SNHLY, CDR2 FYNNEI, per germline. The CDR3 here is CASSGRDILDTEAFF. The CDR3 DNA reads TGTGCCAGCAGTGGTAGGGACATATTAGATACTGAAGCTTTCTTT.

The chain couples TRBV27 to TRBJ2-3; 7 bases map to TRBD1. There are 16 residues in the CDR3. The junction had 13 bases not matched to a gene; V was cut back by 6 bases and J by 4 bases. The germline V gene has CDR1 MNHEY and CDR2 SMNVEV (reference sequence). The CDR3 spells CASRVWGRGSADTQYF. The CDR3 DNA reads as TGTGCCAGCAGGGTTTGGGGCAGGGGGTCAGCAGATACGCAGTATTTT.

V is TRBV14 and J is TRBJ2-3; D is possibly TRBD2 (6 bases). This CDR3 has 16 residues. Deletions cut 0 bases from V and 0 bases from J, with 10 bases between. CDR1 is SGHDN and CDR2 is FVKESK in the germline V gene. CDR3 in amino acids: CASSQDQSGSTDTQYF. The CDR3 bases are TGTGCCAGCAGCCAAGATCAAAGCGGGAGCACAGATACGCAGTATTTT.

A single count supports this clone. The CDR3 protein is CASRRQIGNSPLHF. CDR3 coding DNA: TGTGCCAGTAGGAGACAGATAGGAAATTCACCCCTCCACTTT. V usage is TRBV19 and J usage is TRBJ1-6, with a tentative D call TRBD1 (5 bases). The germline V and J ends were trimmed by 6 bases and 7 bases, with 13 bases remaining between them. The CDR3 is made up of 14 amino acids. Germline CDR1 reads LNHDA; CDR2 reads SQIVND (reference sequence). Variable domain in full (rest from reference TRBV19 and TRBJ1-6): DGGITQSPKYLFRKEGQNVTLSCEQNLNHDAMYWYRQDPGQGLRLIYYSQIVNDFQKGDIAEGYSVSREKKESFPLTVTSAQKNPTAFYLCASRRQIGNSPLHFGNGTRLTVT.

This clone came up a few times. This rearrangement joins TRBV5-6 to TRBJ2-2, with TRBD2 as a possible D gene (6 bases). CDR3 length: 15 amino acids. Trimming took 8 bases from V and 4 from J, leaving 18 bases between them. CDR1 is SGHDT, CDR2 YYEEEE, per germline. CDR3 bases: TGTGCCAGTAACTTCCGGGGGACGCGCACCGGGGAGCTGTTTTTT. Translation: CASNFRGTRTGELFF.

The V and J genes are TRBV5-1 and TRBJ2-5; the match to TRBD2 covers 13 bases. Matching the DNA end better, TRBJ2-7 makes the J call doubtful. Germline-derived CDR1 and CDR2 are SGHRS and YFSETQ. The CDR3 covers 17 residues. The CDR3 reads CASSHPGLAGSSHEQYF. The CDR3 region has the DNA TGCGCCAGCAGCCATCCGGGACTAGCGGGATCATCCCACGAGCAGTACTTC.

This chain joins TRBV4-1 and TRBJ2-2, with 13 bases aligning to TRBD2. The CDR3 has 17 residues. The germline V gene has CDR1 MGHRA and CDR2 YSYEKL. J was trimmed by 9 bases and V by 1 base; bases with no gene match: 8. The CDR3 nucleotides are TGCGCCAGCAGCCAAGGAGTACTAGCGGGGGGGACCAGGGAGCTGTTTTTT. Translation gives CASSQGVLAGGTRELFF.

V gene TRBV5-1 combines with J gene TRBJ2-6; D remains unclear. V lost 0 bases and J lost 1, with 5 bases in between. CDR3 size: 15 residues. The V gene's germline CDR1 is SGHRS and CDR2 YFSETQ. The CDR3 spells CASSLDGSGANVLTF. DNA for the CDR3: TGCGCCAGCAGCTTGGACGGGTCTGGGGCCAACGTCCTGACTTTC. The whole variable domain, filled in from reference TRBV5-1 and TRBJ2-6, reads KAGVTQTPRYLIKTRGQQVTLSCSPISGHRSVSWYQQTPGQGLQFLFEYFSETQRNKGNFPGRFSGRQFSNSRSEMNVSTLELGDSALYLCASSLDGSGANVLTFGAGSRLTVL.

A word on this clone: Additional DNA sequences in this sample encode the identical CDR3. The CDR3 DNA reads TGTGCCAGCAGAGGATGGGACAATGGCTACACCTTC. Protein: CASRGWDNGYTF. The rearrangement links TRBV14 to TRBJ1-2; weak D call: TRBD1 (6 bases). The CDR3 is made up of 12 amino acids. Germline CDR1 SGHDN, CDR2 FVKESK. V was trimmed by 6 bases and J by 6 bases, leaving 11 bases between them.

The gene calls are TRBV6-1 and TRBJ2-7; 12 nucleotides agree with TRBD2. V shed 4 bases, J shed 5 bases, and the junction held 6 bases outside the gene matches. The germline CDR1 and CDR2 sequences are MNHNS and SASEGT. The CDR3 runs 15 residues. In DNA, the CDR3 is TGTGCCAGCAGTGTCCCTCGACTAGCGGGAGACGAGCAGTACTTC. Translation: CASSVPRLAGDEQYF.

J is TRBJ2-3 and V is TRBV5-1; 12 bases align to TRBD2. This CDR3 spans 18 amino acids. V dropped 4 bases and J dropped 2; count of bases not matched to a gene: 11. CDR1 and CDR2 from the germline V gene are SGHRS and YFSETQ. The DNA of the CDR3 is TGCGCCAGCAGCCGGGGACTAGCGGGTAGGGAATTCACAGATACGCAGTATTTT. This sequence encodes CASSRGLAGREFTDTQYF.